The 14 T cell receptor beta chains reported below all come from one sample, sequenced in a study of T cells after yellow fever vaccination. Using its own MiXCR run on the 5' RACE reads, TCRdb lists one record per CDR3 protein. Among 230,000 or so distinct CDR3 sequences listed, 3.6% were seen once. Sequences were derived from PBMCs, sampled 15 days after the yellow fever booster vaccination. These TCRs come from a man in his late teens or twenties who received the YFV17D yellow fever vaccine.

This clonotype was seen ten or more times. CDR3 in DNA: TGTGCCAGCAGCCAAGAGGGTAGGGGCGCCGAAAACACCATATATTTT. It codes for CASSQEGRGAENTIYF. The rearrangement uses TRBV3-2 and TRBJ1-3; the table names TRBD1, a call not compared with the DNA. TRBV3-2 is termed a pseudogene. The CDR3 loop spans 16 amino acids.

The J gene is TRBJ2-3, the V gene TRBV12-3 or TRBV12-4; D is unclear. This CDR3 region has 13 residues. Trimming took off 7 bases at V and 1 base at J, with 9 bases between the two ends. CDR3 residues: CASIRMGTDTQYF. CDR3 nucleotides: TGTGCCAGCATCCGTATGGGCACAGATACGCAGTATTTT.

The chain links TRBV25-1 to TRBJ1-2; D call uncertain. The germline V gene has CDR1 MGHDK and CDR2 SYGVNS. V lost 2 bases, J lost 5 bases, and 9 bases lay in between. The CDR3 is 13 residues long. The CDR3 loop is CASSEASYYGYTF. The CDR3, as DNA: TGTGCCAGCAGTGAAGCAAGCTATTATGGCTACACCTTC.

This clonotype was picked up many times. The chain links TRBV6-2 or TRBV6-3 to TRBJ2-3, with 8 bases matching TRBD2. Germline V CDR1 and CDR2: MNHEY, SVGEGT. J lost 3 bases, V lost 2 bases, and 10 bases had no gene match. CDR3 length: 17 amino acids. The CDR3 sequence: CASSYHAGGLMTDTQYF. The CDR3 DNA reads TGTGCCAGCAGTTACCATGCGGGGGGCCTTATGACAGATACGCAGTATTTT.

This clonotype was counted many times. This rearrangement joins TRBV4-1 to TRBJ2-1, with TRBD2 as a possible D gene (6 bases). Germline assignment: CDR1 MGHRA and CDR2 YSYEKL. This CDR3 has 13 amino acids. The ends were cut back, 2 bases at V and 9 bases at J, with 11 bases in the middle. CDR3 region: CASSQRGGIEQFF. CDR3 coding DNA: TGCGCCAGCAGCCAAAGAGGAGGGATTGAGCAGTTCTTC.

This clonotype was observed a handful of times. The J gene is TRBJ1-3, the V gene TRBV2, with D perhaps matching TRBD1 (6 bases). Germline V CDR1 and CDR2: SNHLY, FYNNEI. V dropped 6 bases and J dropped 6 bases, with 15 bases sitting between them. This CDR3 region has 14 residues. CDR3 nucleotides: TGTGCCAGCAGGGGTTTGACAGGCGTAAACACCATATATTTT. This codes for CASRGLTGVNTIYF.

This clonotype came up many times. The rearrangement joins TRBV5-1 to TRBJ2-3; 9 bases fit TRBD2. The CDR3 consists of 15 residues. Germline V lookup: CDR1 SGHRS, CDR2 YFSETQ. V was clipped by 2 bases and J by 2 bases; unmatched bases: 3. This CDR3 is CASSLERGDTDTQYF. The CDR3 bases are TGCGCCAGCAGCTTAGAGCGGGGGGACACAGATACGCAGTATTTT.

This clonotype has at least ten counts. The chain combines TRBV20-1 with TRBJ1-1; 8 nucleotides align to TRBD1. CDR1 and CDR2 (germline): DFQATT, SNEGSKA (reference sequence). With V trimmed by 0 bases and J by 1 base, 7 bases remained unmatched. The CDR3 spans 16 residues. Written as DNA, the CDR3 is TGCAGTGCTAGAGAGCCGACAGGGGCGACGAACACTGAAGCTTTCTTT. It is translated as CSAREPTGATNTEAFF.

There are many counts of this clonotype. Written as DNA, the CDR3 is TGCGCCAGCAGCTTGGAGGTCTGGGGAGGTGGCTATGGCTACACCTTC. Encoded protein: CASSLEVWGGGYGYTF. The chain recombines TRBV5-1 with TRBJ1-2; no clear D gene. The V and J ends lost 0 bases and 4 bases respectively, with 16 bases between them. Germline V lookup: CDR1 SGHRS, CDR2 YFSETQ. CDR3 length: 16 residues.

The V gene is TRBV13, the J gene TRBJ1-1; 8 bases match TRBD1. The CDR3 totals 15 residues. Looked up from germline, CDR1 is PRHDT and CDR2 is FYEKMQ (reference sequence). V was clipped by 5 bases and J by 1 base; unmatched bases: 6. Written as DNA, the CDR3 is TGTGCCAGCAGCCACGGACAGGGAGAGAACACTGAAGCTTTCTTT. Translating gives CASSHGQGENTEAFF.

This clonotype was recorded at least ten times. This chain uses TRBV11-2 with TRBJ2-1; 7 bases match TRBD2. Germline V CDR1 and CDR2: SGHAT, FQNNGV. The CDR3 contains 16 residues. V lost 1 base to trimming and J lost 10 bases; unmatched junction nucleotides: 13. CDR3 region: CASSLVWGGITGEQFF. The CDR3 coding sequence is TGTGCCAGCAGCTTAGTGTGGGGAGGGATAACGGGCGAGCAGTTCTTC.

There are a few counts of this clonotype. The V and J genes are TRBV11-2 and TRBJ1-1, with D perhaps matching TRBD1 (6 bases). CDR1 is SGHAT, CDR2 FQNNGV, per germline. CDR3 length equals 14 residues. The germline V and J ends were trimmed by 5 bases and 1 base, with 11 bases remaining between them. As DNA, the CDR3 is TGTGCCAGCAGCCAAAGGACAGCGAACACTGAAGCTTTCTTT. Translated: CASSQRTANTEAFF.

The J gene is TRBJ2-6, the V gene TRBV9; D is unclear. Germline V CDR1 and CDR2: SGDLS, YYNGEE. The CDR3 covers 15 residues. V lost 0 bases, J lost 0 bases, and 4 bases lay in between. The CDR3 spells CASSVVPSGANVLTF. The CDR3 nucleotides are TGTGCCAGCAGCGTAGTCCCCTCTGGGGCCAACGTCCTGACTTTC.

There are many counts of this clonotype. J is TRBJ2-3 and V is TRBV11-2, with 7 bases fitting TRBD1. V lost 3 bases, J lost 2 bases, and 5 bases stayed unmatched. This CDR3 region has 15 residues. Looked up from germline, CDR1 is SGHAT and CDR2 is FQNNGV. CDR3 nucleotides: TGTGCCAGCAGCTTCGGGACAGCCAACACAGATACGCAGTATTTT. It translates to CASSFGTANTDTQYF.